These T cell receptor beta chains were read from a single sample in a study of cytotoxic CD8 clonotypes in ibrutinib-treated CLL. Data came from immunoSEQ multiplex PCR; TCRdb stores just in-frame clones and leaves some out. The data show about 57,000 clones, 55% to 70% seen once. The sequenced sample was PBMCs, obtained after 24 months of ibrutinib treatment. The receptors here all came from a human donor with chronic lymphocytic leukemia. CDR3s include the opening cysteine and the closing phenylalanine or tryptophan. D genes are given only for firm matches. Clone size, where shown, is once, few, many, or a class for clones that have expanded.

d_call	v_call	clone_size	j_call	cdr3_nt	cdr3_aa
TRBD1	TRBV5-6	.	TRBJ2-4	TGTGCCAGCAGATCCGGGACAGGCGGTATTCAGTACTTC	CASRSGTGGIQYF
.	TRBV14	.	TRBJ1-3	TGTGCCAGCAGCCAAGTTGTCGGAATCTCTGGAAACACCATATATTTT	CASSQVVGISGNTIYF
.	TRBV20-1	.	TRBJ2-1	TGCAGTGCTAGGTACATCGAGCAGTTCTTC	CSARYIEQFF
.	TRBV11-3	few	TRBJ1-2	TGTGCCAGCAGCTCTACCGACGGGTACTATGGCTACACCTTC	CASSSTDGYYGYTF
TRBD1	TRBV5-1	.	TRBJ1-1	TGCGCCAGCAGCAGGTCGGACAGGCCGGGGAACACTGAAGCTTTCTTT	CASSRSDRPGNTEAFF
TRBD1	TRBV7-2	.	TRBJ1-5	TGTGCCAGCAGCTTAGACACAGGGGGCCTTCAGCCCCAGCATTTT	CASSLDTGGLQPQHF
TRBD1	TRBV11-2	.	TRBJ2-5	TGTGCCAGCAGCTTGGGACAGGGTAAAGAGACCCAGTACTTC	CASSLGQGKETQYF
.	TRBV5-1	.	TRBJ1-3	TGCGCCAGCAGCCAGGGGTCCCCGGGGAACACCATATATTTT	CASSQGSPGNTIYF
.	TRBV27	.	TRBJ2-7	TGTGCCAGCAGTTTATCGTTTGGGGGGGAGCAGTACTTC	CASSLSFGGEQYF
TRBD2	TRBV13	.	TRBJ2-5	TGTGCCAGCAGCCTGCTAGCGGGGGGGCCTCAGACCCAGTACTTC	CASSLLAGGPQTQYF
TRBD1	TRBV25-1	.	TRBJ1-3	TGTGCCAGCAGTGAAATACCGGGACAGGGTTTTTATTTT	CASSEIPGQGFYF
.	TRBV6-5	.	TRBJ2-7	TGTGCCAGCAGTGAAGGGGTGAGCTCCCGGGGGCAGTACTTC	CASSEGVSSRGQYF
.	TRBV6-6	.	TRBJ2-2	TGTGCCAGCAGTTCTAACACCGGGGAGCTGTTTTTT	CASSSNTGELFF
.	TRBV4-1	.	TRBJ1-4	TGCGCCAGCAGCCAAGATGCCGGACAGAACCCTAATGAAAAACTGTTTTTT	CASSQDAGQNPNEKLFF
TRBD1	TRBV19	.	TRBJ2-1	TGTGCCAGTAGTAGACCGGGACAGGGGTTACGGGAGCAGTTCTTC	CASSRPGQGLREQFF
.	TRBV28	many	TRBJ2-1	TGTGCCAGCAGTCTCCGGGACCGCCCCCATAATGAGCAGTTCTTC	CASSLRDRPHNEQFF
.	TRBV18	.	TRBJ2-2	TGTGCCAGCTCATATCGACTAGGAGTGGAAACCGGGGAGCTGTTTTTT	CASSYRLGVETGELFF
.	TRBV7-8	.	TRBJ2-5	TGTGCCAGCAGTGGAGGGCCGGGGGAGACCCAGTACTTC	CASSGGPGETQYF
.	TRBV19	.	TRBJ2-2	TGTGCCAGGCGGGGGGACAGGGCACTTATAAATCCGAACACCGGGGAGCTGTTTTTT	CARRGDRALINPNTGELFF
TRBD2	TRBV6-1	.	TRBJ2-1	TGTGCCAGCAGCGTCCTAGCGGGAGCCTACAATGAGCAGTTCTTC	CASSVLAGAYNEQFF
.	TRBV4-2	.	TRBJ1-5	TGTGCCAGCAGCCCTGAGGGGGATTCCAATCAGCCCCAGCATTTT	CASSPEGDSNQPQHF
.	TRBV13	few	TRBJ2-7	TGTGCCAGCAGCTTAGGTAAGGCGGGACCCAACCCCTACGAGCAGTACTTC	CASSLGKAGPNPYEQYF
.	TRBV7-2	few	TRBJ1-2	TGTGCCAGCAGCTTAAGAAGGGAGGTCTATGGCTACACCTTC	CASSLRREVYGYTF
.	TRBV7-9	.	TRBJ2-7	TGTGCCAGCAGCCCATATTACGAGCAGTACTTC	CASSPYYEQYF
TRBD1	TRBV28	few	TRBJ1-5	TGTGCCAGCAGTTCCAGGGGGCAGCCCCAGCATTTT	CASSSRGQPQHF
.	TRBV11-2	.	TRBJ1-1	TGTGCCAGCAGCTTAGATCCCGGTGGAAGGGCTTTCTTT	CASSLDPGGRAFF
.	TRBV5-1	.	TRBJ1-4	TGCGCCAGCAGCTCCGGGACATTAGGCGAAAAACTGTTTTTT	CASSSGTLGEKLFF
.	TRBV4-1	once	TRBJ1-3	TGCGCCAGCAGCCAGCAGGGTTTAGGAAACACCATATATTTT	CASSQQGLGNTIYF
.	TRBV6-1	.	TRBJ1-4	TGTGCCAGCAGTGAATTCAGGGCTAGGCACGAAAAACTGTTTTTT	CASSEFRARHEKLFF
.	TRBV6-6	.	TRBJ2-5	TGTGCCAGCAGCGGGATCCAAGAGACCCAGTACTTC	CASSGIQETQYF
TRBD2	TRBV18	.	TRBJ2-1	TGTGCCAGCTCACCGCGGACTAGGTCCTACAATGAGCAGTTCTTC	CASSPRTRSYNEQFF
.	TRBV6-1	once	TRBJ2-1	TGTGCCAGCAGCCACGGGCCTGAGCAGTTCTTC	CASSHGPEQFF
TRBD1	TRBV28	.	TRBJ2-5	TGTGCCAGCAGTTTTACGGGACAGGGCTTCCAAGAGACCCAGTACTTC	CASSFTGQGFQETQYF
.	TRBV5-4	many	TRBJ2-1	TGTGCCAGCAGCTTCGAATTTAGGGCGGCACACAATGAGCAGTTCTTC	CASSFEFRAAHNEQFF
.	TRBV21-1	.	TRBJ2-7	TGTGCCAGCAGCAATCCCCCTGGGGGGGGCGAGCAGTACTTC	CASSNPPGGGEQYF
TRBD1	TRBV6-6	few	TRBJ2-7	TGTGCCAGCAGTTGGGACAGCTACGAGCAGTACTTC	CASSWDSYEQYF
.	TRBV27	.	TRBJ2-2	TGTGCCAGCAGTATCCCAGGGGGGTTCGGGGAGCTGTTTTTT	CASSIPGGFGELFF
TRBD1	TRBV2	.	TRBJ2-1	TGTGCCAGCAGGACAGGGGGCTCTAATGAGCAGTTCTTC	CASRTGGSNEQFF
.	TRBV7-2	.	TRBJ2-2	TGTGCCAGCGGAGTTAGACGGGAGCTGTTTTTT	CASGVRRELFF
TRBD1	TRBV4-1	few	TRBJ1-1	TGCGCCAGCAGCCTGACAGGGGCGGACACTGAAGCTTTCTTT	CASSLTGADTEAFF
.	TRBV7-2	few	TRBJ1-1	TGTGCCAGCAGCCGTATACTTGGGTCCACTGAAGCTTTCTTT	CASSRILGSTEAFF
.	TRBV5-1	.	TRBJ2-5	TGCGCCAGCAGCTTGGGAGGGGCACAAGAGACCCAGTACTTC	CASSLGGAQETQYF
.	TRBV7-8	.	TRBJ2-3	TGTGCCACCAACATCGTGGGGGGCCCCCCTACGCAGTATTTT	CATNIVGGPPTQYF
TRBD1	TRBV18	once	TRBJ2-1	TGTGCCAGCTCACCGCCTCGGGACAGACCTTACAATGAGCAGTTCTTC	CASSPPRDRPYNEQFF
TRBD1	TRBV18	.	TRBJ2-7	TGTGCCAGCTCACCACGAAAGACAGGGGTCTTCTACGAGCAGTACTTC	CASSPRKTGVFYEQYF
.	TRBV30	few	TRBJ1-1	TGTGCCTGGAGTGTAGGCAGCATCCGACGGGGCACTGAAGCTTTCTTT	CAWSVGSIRRGTEAFF
.	TRBV5-1	.	TRBJ2-6	TGCGCCAGCAGCCCCGGACGGTTTGGTGGGGCCAACGTCCTGACTTTC	CASSPGRFGGANVLTF
.	TRBV29-1	few	TRBJ1-1	TGCAGCGTTGAGGGGATATTGATTAACACTGAAGCTTTCTTT	CSVEGILINTEAFF
.	TRBV7-2	.	TRBJ1-2	TGTGCCAGCAGCTTCAGACAGATCTATGGCTACACCTTC	CASSFRQIYGYTF
TRBD1	TRBV2	.	TRBJ2-2	TGTGCCATACGACAGGGTGGGGCCGGGGAGCTGTTTTTT	CAIRQGGAGELFF
.	TRBV6-6	.	TRBJ1-1	TGTGCCAGCAGTTATCGGGGTTGGAACACTGAAGCTTTCTTT	CASSYRGWNTEAFF
TRBD1	TRBV6-5	.	TRBJ2-3	TGTGCCAGCAGTTCCCCGGGACAGGGGTTAAATACGCAGTATTTT	CASSSPGQGLNTQYF
.	TRBV10-3	.	TRBJ2-5	TGTGCCATCAGTGCCCCAGGGCGGGAGACCCAGTACTTC	CAISAPGRETQYF
TRBD2	TRBV10-3	.	TRBJ2-3	TGTGCCACCCACTCCGGGGGGACTAGCTCCGCAGATACGCAGTATTTT	CATHSGGTSSADTQYF
.	TRBV6-1	.	TRBJ1-1	TGTGCCAGCAGTGTCATCGGGCGAAGCACTGAAGCTTTCTTT	CASSVIGRSTEAFF
.	TRBV9	.	TRBJ1-3	TGTGCCAGCAACCCGCGGGACACAGGAAACACCATATATTTT	CASNPRDTGNTIYF
TRBD2	TRBV11-2	.	TRBJ2-1	TGTGCCAGCAGCCTCGTAGCTGTCGGGGGGGCCGAGGGTAGTGAGCAGTTCTTC	CASSLVAVGGAEGSEQFF